Below, 4 T cell receptor beta chains from the same sample are listed, as sequenced in a study of Graves' ophthalmopathy and Graves' hyperthyroidism. Scientists amplified the TCR beta CDR3 regions from RNA transcripts. Second-round multiplex PCR followed a first-round RT-PCR using HTBI primers. TCRdb passed the multiplex PCR reads through MiXCR, listing each CDR3 protein once. This sample carries roughly 500,000 distinct CDR3 sequences, approximately 15% of them seen once, and the ten largest clones take approximately 9.8%. The sample was blood. These receptor sequences come from a woman between 25 and 40 years old with Graves' ophthalmopathy.

This clonotype has a count of ten or more. The chain employs TRBV20-1 and TRBJ2-5; D not certain. This CDR3 comprises 12 residues. V lost 0 bases and J lost 2, with 4 bases in between. Germline CDR1 reads DFQATT; CDR2 reads SNEGSKA (reference sequence). CDR3 loop: CSARDLQETQYF. The CDR3 DNA sequence: TGCAGTGCTAGAGATTTGCAAGAGACCCAGTACTTC.

This clonotype showed up many times. V usage is TRBV7-9 and J usage is TRBJ1-1; no clear D gene. V was clipped by 5 bases and J by 3 bases, with 28 bases between them. There are 19 residues in the CDR3. Germline V gene data show CDR1 as SEHNR and CDR2 as FQNEAQ (reference sequence). In nucleotides, the CDR3 is TGTGCCAGCAGCCGGAACAGCCGACGTTCTAGTAGACTTGACACTGAAGCTTTCTTT. Encoded protein: CASSRNSRRSSRLDTEAFF. Full variable domain (remainder filled in from reference TRBV7-9 and TRBJ1-1): DTGVSQNPRHKITKRGQNVTFRCDPISEHNRLYWYRQTLGQGPEFLTYFQNEAQLEKSRLLSDRFSAERPKGSFSTLEIQRTEQGDSAMYLCASSRNSRRSSRLDTEAFFGQGTRLTVV.

The DNA for the CDR3 is TGTGCCAGCAGCTCCTACCCTATGGCGGGGGGAGAGACCCAGTACTTC. Protein product: CASSSYPMAGGETQYF. The V gene is TRBV7-9, the J gene TRBJ2-5; 8 bases line up with TRBD2. V lost 4 bases, J lost 4 bases, and 11 bases stayed unmatched. Germline CDR1 is SEHNR and CDR2 is FQNEAQ (reference sequence). The CDR3 has 16 amino acids. Looking up the rest from reference TRBV7-9 and TRBJ2-5 gives the full variable domain: DTGVSQNPRHKITKRGQNVTFRCDPISEHNRLYWYRQTLGQGPEFLTYFQNEAQLEKSRLLSDRFSAERPKGSFSTLEIQRTEQGDSAMYLCASSSYPMAGGETQYFGPGTRLLVL.

The table lists this clonotype with many counts. The chain has TRBV20-1 and TRBJ1-6; no clear D. There are 18 residues in the CDR3. V was shortened by 2 bases and J by 8 bases, with 25 bases between the two germline ends. Germline CDR1 is DFQATT and CDR2 is SNEGSKA (reference sequence). In nucleotides, the CDR3 is TGCAGTGCTAGACCCTCCCACAACTATGGCCTTCCTCATTCACCCCTCCACTTT. This sequence encodes CSARPSHNYGLPHSPLHF.